This T cell receptor beta chain was identified during a study of blood T cell repertoires in COVID-19. Background on the study: Sites in the United States, Italy and Spain provided acute and convalescent COVID-19 samples.

The table lists this clone with a few counts. Sequenced by immunoSEQ multiplex PCR; TCRdb stores in-frame clones only, minus some. The repertoire holds about 32,000 clones, about nine tenths seen once, with more than 12% in the top ten. The CDR3 length is 12 residues. The V end lost 7 bases, the J end lost 4 bases, and 13 bases lay between the germline ends. The V gene's germline CDR1 is GTSNPN and CDR2 SVGIG (reference sequence). Sequences were obtained from peripheral blood. The receptor was derived from a man in his sixties with active COVID-19. This rearrangement joins TRBV30 to TRBJ1-2, with D tentatively TRBD1 (6 bases). The CDR3 coding sequence is TGTGCCTTGGGGGGCCCACCCTATGGCTACACCTTC. It yields the protein CALGGPPYGYTF. The full variable domain, rest sourced from reference TRBV30 and TRBJ1-2, is SQTIHQWPATLVQPVGSPLSLECTVEGTSNPNLYWYRQAAGRGLQLLFYSVGIGQISSEVPQNLSASRPQDRQFILSSKKLLLSDSGFYLCALGGPPYGYTFGSGTRLTVV.